A selection of T cell receptor beta chains follows, all from one sample in a study of shared clonotypes between healthy human individuals. Sequencing used immunoSEQ multiplex PCR; TCRdb keeps in-frame clones, though not all of them. In the table there are approximately 500,000 clones, nearly 80% of which are singletons. The sequenced material came from PBMCs. All receptors derive from a woman in her thirties or forties in good health. Some clones in this sample may be carry-over from other donors' samples. The CDR3 runs from the conserved cysteine through the conserved F or W. A D gene is named only where the DNA matches it firmly. The size of a clone is reported for some rows only, either as once, few or many, or as a class for expanded clones.

D: TRBD2
V: TRBV6-5
size: -
J: TRBJ2-2
DNA: TGTGCCAGCAGTTCCGGGAGGGCCCGCACCGGGGAGCTGTTTTTT
CDR3: CASSSGRARTGELFF

D: TRBD2
V: TRBV15
size: few
J: TRBJ2-1
DNA: TGTGCCACCAGCAGACTAGCGGGAGAGTACAATGAGCAGTTCTTC
CDR3: CATSRLAGEYNEQFF

D: -
V: TRBV7-9
size: once
J: TRBJ1-4
DNA: TGTGCCAGCAGCCCCAAAGGGCCTAATGAAAAACTGTTTTTT
CDR3: CASSPKGPNEKLFF

D: -
V: TRBV30
size: -
J: TRBJ2-3
DNA: TGTGCCTGGAGTGTTTGGGGAGGCACAGATACGCAGTATTTT
CDR3: CAWSVWGGTDTQYF

D: TRBD2
V: TRBV25-1
size: -
J: TRBJ2-3
DNA: TGTGCCAGCACGCGGGGGGATACGCAGTATTTT
CDR3: CASTRGDTQYF

D: TRBD1
V: TRBV7-2
size: once
J: TRBJ2-7
DNA: TGTGCCAGCAGCTCTGGATGGGACAGCTACTACGAGCAGTACTTC
CDR3: CASSSGWDSYYEQYF

D: TRBD1
V: TRBV27
size: -
J: TRBJ1-2
DNA: TGTGCCAGCAGGGACAGGGGGAGCCTCTATGGCTACACCTTC
CDR3: CASRDRGSLYGYTF

D: -
V: TRBV7-2
size: -
J: TRBJ1-1
DNA: TGTGCCAGCAGGTCGCAGGGGAACACTGAAGCTTTCTTT
CDR3: CASRSQGNTEAFF

D: TRBD1
V: TRBV14
size: -
J: TRBJ2-7
DNA: TGTGCCAGGAAGGGACAGATAGGGGTCGAGCAGTACTTC
CDR3: CARKGQIGVEQYF

D: -
V: TRBV5-8
size: many
J: TRBJ1-1
DNA: TGTGCCAGCAGTTCCACATCGAACACTGAAGCTTTCTTT
CDR3: CASSSTSNTEAFF

D: TRBD1
V: TRBV6-1
size: -
J: TRBJ1-4
DNA: TGTGCCAGCAGCCCTTTCGGGACAGAGAATGAAAAACTGTTTTTT
CDR3: CASSPFGTENEKLFF

D: TRBD2
V: TRBV5-1
size: -
J: TRBJ2-3
DNA: TGCGCCAGCAGCTTGGCTAGCGGGATGGGGTCCGGAGATACGCAGTATTTT
CDR3: CASSLASGMGSGDTQYF

D: TRBD1
V: TRBV2
size: -
J: TRBJ1-5
DNA: TGTGCCAGCAGTGATAGGGGACAGGCAAATCAGCCCCAGCATTTT
CDR3: CASSDRGQANQPQHF

D: -
V: TRBV18
size: -
J: TRBJ2-3
DNA: TGTGCCAGCTCGTCAACAGGGACAGATACGCAGTATTTT
CDR3: CASSSTGTDTQYF

D: TRBD2
V: TRBV11-2
size: -
J: TRBJ2-1
DNA: TGTGCCAGCAGCCCGCGGACTAGCGGGAGGTATGAGCAGTTCTTC
CDR3: CASSPRTSGRYEQFF

D: -
V: TRBV7-3
size: few
J: TRBJ2-7
DNA: TGTGCCAGCAGTCGCAACCCGACTGATAGGCAGTACTTC
CDR3: CASSRNPTDRQYF

D: -
V: TRBV5-4
size: few
J: TRBJ1-4
DNA: TGTGCCAGCAGCTCCCCGGAGGGTCGTGATGAAAAACTGTTTTTT
CDR3: CASSSPEGRDEKLFF

D: -
V: TRBV7-9
size: -
J: TRBJ1-3
DNA: TGTGCCAGCAGCTTTGACAACTCTGGAAACACCATATATTTT
CDR3: CASSFDNSGNTIYF

D: TRBD2
V: TRBV9
size: -
J: TRBJ2-3
DNA: TGTGCCAGCAGCGTAGTGACTAGCGGGACCGCAGATACGCAGTATTTT
CDR3: CASSVVTSGTADTQYF

D: TRBD1
V: TRBV5-1
size: -
J: TRBJ2-1
DNA: TGCGCCAGCAGCACCGGACAGGGGGCGCTTCTGTTCTTC
CDR3: CASSTGQGALLFF

D: TRBD1
V: TRBV28
size: -
J: TRBJ2-7
DNA: TGTGCCGGCAGAGACAGGGCCCAAGACGACTTC
CDR3: CAGRDRAQDDF

D: -
V: TRBV7-2
size: -
J: TRBJ2-5
DNA: TGTGCCAGCAGCTTTAGGCGCCAGGGTTCCGGAGAGACCCAGTACTTC
CDR3: CASSFRRQGSGETQYF

D: -
V: TRBV27
size: -
J: TRBJ2-1
DNA: TGTGCCAGCAGTCACCAGACTAATAGGTACAATGAGCAGTTCTTC
CDR3: CASSHQTNRYNEQFF

D: -
V: TRBV30
size: -
J: TRBJ2-7
DNA: TGTGCCTGGAGCACAGAGGGGGGGAGGGCCGGTTCCACCTACGAGCAGTACTTC
CDR3: CAWSTEGGRAGSTYEQYF

D: -
V: TRBV11-2
size: -
J: TRBJ2-5
DNA: TGTGCCAGCACCCTAGGTCGGACGCAAGAGACCCAGTACTTC
CDR3: CASTLGRTQETQYF

D: -
V: TRBV19
size: -
J: TRBJ1-1
DNA: TGTGCCAGTAGTGTCTCGGGGCTACAGAACACTGAAGCTTTCTTT
CDR3: CASSVSGLQNTEAFF

D: -
V: TRBV11-2
size: -
J: TRBJ2-1
DNA: TGTGCCAGCAGCTTAGCTGGACTGAACAATGAGCAGTTCTTC
CDR3: CASSLAGLNNEQFF

D: TRBD1
V: TRBV6-1
size: -
J: TRBJ2-1
DNA: TGTGCCAGCAGTCCGACAGGGGGGCTCTACAATGAGCAGTTCTTC
CDR3: CASSPTGGLYNEQFF

D: TRBD1
V: TRBV4-3
size: -
J: TRBJ1-1
DNA: TGCGCCAGCAGCTGGGGGACAGGGGGTGAAGCTTTCTTT
CDR3: CASSWGTGGEAFF

D: TRBD2
V: TRBV7-2
size: -
J: TRBJ2-4
DNA: TGTGCCAGCAGCTTAGTTTCGGGAGGGCCATCCAACATTCAGTACTTC
CDR3: CASSLVSGGPSNIQYF

D: -
V: TRBV5-1
size: -
J: TRBJ2-7
DNA: TGCGCCAGCAGCCCCCCGGGGGACGAGCAGTACTTC
CDR3: CASSPPGDEQYF

D: -
V: TRBV30
size: -
J: TRBJ1-5
DNA: TGTGCCTGGAGTGTAGGAGATCAGCCCCAGCATTTT
CDR3: CAWSVGDQPQHF

D: -
V: TRBV2
size: -
J: TRBJ2-1
DNA: TGTGCCAGCAGTGAGGCGGGCAATGAGCAGTTCTTC
CDR3: CASSEAGNEQFF